This TCR beta chain is drawn from a study of STAT5B mutations in CD4+ large granular lymphocyte leukemia. The CDR3 spans 14 residues. V lost 3 bases to trimming and J lost 3 bases, with 13 bases between them. Germline V gene sequence: CDR1 SGHKS, CDR2 YYEKEE (reference sequence). This clone was observed a few times. TCRdb's copy holds only in-frame clones and misses some; the assay was immunoSEQ multiplex PCR. The sample yields several thousand clones, 65% to 80% seen once. The sequenced material came from PBMCs. The source is a woman in her sixties or seventies with CD4+ T-cell large granular lymphocyte leukemia. This chain links TRBV5-5 with TRBJ2-7; TRBD1 is a possible D gene (5 bases). The CDR3 DNA sequence: TGTGCCAGCAGCTCGCTAACAGGCGACTACGAGCAGTACTTC. Translation: CASSSLTGDYEQYF.